A single T cell receptor beta chain is shown here with its context. The antigen is unknown. These data are taken from a study of blood T cells in healthy people across ages. Study observations and caveats: A conclusive naive versus antigen-experienced comparison was prevented by the unsorted PBMCs. Donors of long life had a larger count of naive CD4+ cells and greater diversity than aged donors.

Using a J-beta primer mix together with a sample-barcoded 5' primer, a second PCR was run for roughly 6 to 12 cycles. Every cDNA molecule bore a tag from a template-switch adaptor containing 12 random nucleotides. Each single sample gave us at least 2.5 million CDR3-containing paired-end reads. TCRdb recomputed calls from the 5' RACE reads with MiXCR, one row per CDR3 protein. The table shows more than 800,000 distinct CDR3 sequences, with around 30% occurring only once. Germline V gives CDR1 MDHEN, CDR2 SYDVKM. V gave up 4 bases and J gave up 6 bases, with 12 bases separating them. The CDR3 is 13 residues long.

The chain combines TRBV28 with TRBJ2-5; D gene unclear. Sequenced: blood. This receptor was taken from an elderly woman in good health. The CDR3 here is CASSSPGTKTQYF. DNA of the CDR3: TGTGCCAGCAGTTCCCCAGGAACGAAGACCCAGTACTTC.